The source of this TCR beta chain is a study of response to subunit inactivated influenza vaccine. TCRdb itself ran the RT-PCR reads through MiXCR, one entry per CDR3 protein. Altogether about 180,000 distinct CDR3 sequences are present, around a tenth being singletons, with the ten largest covering approximately 10%. The sample holds many counts of this clonotype. Antigen specificity is unknown. This CDR3 has 15 residues. Germline V gene data show CDR1 as SQVTM and CDR2 as ANQGSEA. V was pared by 0 bases and J by 3 bases, with 12 bases between. General study points: The authors suggested that every seasonal influenza vaccination recruits few new T cells.

This material consisted of non-naive T cells sorted from PBMCs, taken on the day of vaccination. This receptor was obtained from a man aged 45-60 years who received an inactivated influenza vaccine. The chain is built from TRBV29-1 and TRBJ2-1; maybe TRBD1 (6 bases). CDR3 sequence reads: CSVEDGTTDYNEQFF. In nucleotides, the CDR3 is TGCAGCGTTGAAGATGGGACAACGGACTACAATGAGCAGTTCTTC.